These 14 T cell receptor beta chains originate from one sample sequenced in a study of response to subunit inactivated influenza vaccine. TCRdb re-analysed the RT-PCR reads in MiXCR, keeping a single row per CDR3 protein. The repertoire holds approximately 680,000 distinct CDR3 sequences, with 15% to 19% as singletons. Source: PBMCs from blood, taken about 11 days after vaccination. These receptor sequences come from a man aged 50 or older who received an inactivated influenza vaccine.

V and J are TRBV2 and TRBJ1-6; 8 bases agree with TRBD1. The V gene's germline CDR1 is SNHLY and CDR2 FYNNEI. The trim removed 8 bases at V and 8 bases at J, leaving 5 bases unmatched. CDR3 length: 13 amino acids. The chain's CDR3 is CASFGQGHSPLHF. The CDR3 DNA reads TGTGCCAGCTTCGGACAGGGCCATTCACCCCTCCACTTT.

This clonotype has a count of ten or more. The gene calls are TRBV30 and TRBJ1-3; TRBD1 matches at 7 bases. The length of the CDR3 is 15 residues. V lost 1 base and J lost 2; bases outside the gene matches: 5. Germline V gene sequence: CDR1 GTSNPN, CDR2 SVGIG (reference sequence). The CDR3 coding sequence is TGTGCCTGGAGTGAAGACAGGGCAACTGGAAACACCATATATTTT. Its translation is CAWSEDRATGNTIYF.

This clonotype has a handful of counts. The V call is TRBV5-1, the J call TRBJ2-3; 10 nucleotides agree with TRBD2. This CDR3 region has 18 residues. Germline CDR1 is SGHRS and CDR2 is YFSETQ. V dropped 0 bases and J dropped 3; count of bases not matched to a gene: 10. The CDR3 region is CASSLEPAGGLRTDTQYF. CDR3 bases: TGCGCCAGCAGCTTGGAACCAGCGGGGGGGCTAAGAACAGATACGCAGTATTTT.

This sequence joins TRBV7-2 and TRBJ2-3; TRBD2 matches 11 bases. The CDR3 loop spans 16 amino acids. CDR1 is SGHTA, CDR2 FQGNSA, per germline. Trimming took 4 bases from V and 2 from J; bases not matched to a gene: 5. This CDR3 reads CASSSGTSGYTDTQYF. For the CDR3, the DNA is TGTGCCAGCAGCTCCGGGACTAGCGGTTACACAGATACGCAGTATTTT. Full variable domain (rest looked up from reference TRBV7-2 and TRBJ2-3): GAGVSQSPSNKVTEKGKDVELRCDPISGHTALYWYRQSLGQGLEFLIYFQGNSAPDKSGLPSDRFSAERTGGSVSTLTIQRTQQEDSAVYLCASSSGTSGYTDTQYFGPGTRLTVL.

The chain couples TRBV4-1 to TRBJ1-2; unclear D gene. The CDR3 totals 14 residues. Germline CDR1 reads MGHRA; CDR2 reads YSYEKL. Trimming stripped 1 base from V and 4 bases from J, with 10 bases between. The CDR3 DNA reads TGCGCCAGCAGCCAAGTGGACGTCTCCTATGGCTACACCTTC. Protein product: CASSQVDVSYGYTF.

This clonotype was observed a few times. The V call is TRBV6-1, the J call TRBJ2-2, with a weak D call TRBD2 (5 bases). This CDR3 region has 13 residues. Trimming pared 6 bases from V and 7 bases from J, leaving 12 bases between. CDR1 and CDR2 from the germline V gene are MNHNS and SASEGT. This CDR3 reads CASRVGVLGELFF. CDR3 bases: TGTGCCAGCAGGGTCGGGGTCCTCGGGGAGCTGTTTTTT.

In this sample, this clonotype turned up a few times. The V and J genes are TRBV28 and TRBJ1-2; TRBD1 matches at 9 bases. This CDR3 contains 14 residues. Germline CDR1 MDHEN, CDR2 SYDVKM. Unmatched junction bases numbered 7, after V lost 6 bases and J lost 5 bases. This CDR3 reads CASRHRDRVYGYTF. The DNA for the CDR3 is TGTGCCAGCAGGCACCGGGACAGGGTTTATGGCTACACCTTC.

The chain combines TRBV2 with TRBJ1-2; TRBD1 might be the D (5 bases). Germline V gives CDR1 SNHLY, CDR2 FYNNEI. The CDR3 length is 14 residues. V was pared by 7 bases and J by 5 bases, with 17 bases between. The CDR3 loop is CASTSTPGPYGYTF. In nucleotides, the CDR3 is TGTGCCAGCACTAGTACGCCGGGACCATATGGCTACACCTTC.

This clonotype was recorded a few times. This sequence joins TRBV7-3 and TRBJ1-1; D call uncertain. Trimming left V 5 bases short and J 8 bases short, with 15 bases between. The CDR3 has 13 residues. The germline gives CDR1 SGHTA, CDR2 FQGTGA. For the CDR3, the DNA is TGTGCCAGCAGCCGTACGGGGAACCGAGAAGCTTTCTTT. It yields the protein CASSRTGNREAFF. Looking up the rest from reference TRBV7-3 and TRBJ1-1 gives the full variable domain: GAGVSQTPSNKVTEKGKYVELRCDPISGHTALYWYRQSLGQGPEFLIYFQGTGAADDSGLPNDRFFAVRPEGSVSTLKIQRTERGDSAVYLCASSRTGNREAFFGQGTRLTVV.

The chain recombines TRBV9 with TRBJ2-1; TRBD1 matches 9 bases. CDR1 is SGDLS, CDR2 YYNGEE, per germline. V lost 3 bases to trimming and J lost 5 bases; unmatched junction nucleotides: 6. The CDR3 loop spans 15 amino acids. The CDR3 is CASSGSGTGNNEQFF. The CDR3 coding sequence is TGTGCCAGCAGCGGCAGTGGGACAGGGAACAATGAGCAGTTCTTC.

The rearrangement joins TRBV20-1 to TRBJ1-2, with D perhaps matching TRBD1 (5 bases). This CDR3 is built from 13 residues. The ends were cut back, 4 bases at V and 4 bases at J, with 13 bases in the middle. In germline, CDR1 is DFQATT, CDR2 SNEGSKA (reference sequence). CDR3 loop: CSAIRQRLYGYTF. The CDR3 DNA follows: TGCAGTGCTATTAGACAGCGCCTCTATGGCTACACCTTC.

The chain has TRBV28 and TRBJ2-3; the match to TRBD2 covers 10 bases. The CDR3 is 18 amino acids. CDR1 is MDHEN and CDR2 is SYDVKM in the germline V gene. The J segment lost 5 bases and the V segment lost 1 base, leaving 12 bases of the junction unmatched. This chain's CDR3 is CASSLSPTEREGVDTQYF. Here the CDR3 DNA reads TGTGCCAGCAGTTTATCCCCCACCGAGCGGGAGGGGGTAGATACGCAGTATTTT.

The gene calls are TRBV20-1 and TRBJ2-2; TRBD1 matches 9 bases. Per germline, CDR1 DFQATT and CDR2 SNEGSKA (reference sequence). V was pared by 5 bases and J by 6 bases, with 10 bases of the junction left unmatched. This CDR3 is 15 amino acids long. As DNA, the CDR3 is TGCAGTGCTTTTCCGGGACAGGGTGTGCCCGGGGAGCTGTTTTTT. Translation gives CSAFPGQGVPGELFF.

This clonotype was counted only a few times. The V and J genes are TRBV12-3 or TRBV12-4 and TRBJ2-7; possible D gene TRBD2, 5 bases. V lost 6 bases and J 7 bases, leaving 10 bases between the germline ends. CDR3 length: 11 amino acids. The CDR3 loop is CASRQTGEQYF. The CDR3 region has the DNA TGTGCCAGCAGACAGACGGGAGAGCAGTACTTC.